These 19 T cell receptor beta chains were all obtained from the same sample, sequenced in a study of lymphopenia after photon versus proton radiotherapy. Assay used: immunoSEQ multiplex PCR; TCRdb lists only in-frame clones, some missing. The sample contains 20,000 to 30,000 clones, 84% of which appear only once. The material was peripheral blood, obtained from a patient treated with photon-based radiotherapy. The receptors were gathered from a middle-aged man with gastric cancer.

V gene TRBV19 combines with J gene TRBJ2-1; a weak D match, TRBD2 (6 bases). This CDR3 contains 15 residues. The germline gives CDR1 LNHDA, CDR2 SQIVND (reference sequence). Trimming left V 5 bases short and J 0 bases short, with 11 bases between. The CDR3 DNA reads TGTGCCAGTAGTCTGGAGGGGAACTCCTACAATGAGCAGTTCTTC. Protein sequence: CASSLEGNSYNEQFF.

This clone came up a few times. The gene calls are TRBV18 and TRBJ1-2; D is unclear. From germline, CDR1 is KGHSH and CDR2 LQKENI. This CDR3 region has 15 residues. Trimming removed 0 bases from V and 0 bases from J, with 8 bases in between. The CDR3 loop is CASSPPEAANYGYTF. The CDR3 DNA sequence: TGTGCCAGCTCACCACCGGAGGCAGCTAACTATGGCTACACCTTC.

This chain uses TRBV7-9 with TRBJ1-1, with unresolved D. CDR3 size: 13 residues. V shed 3 bases and J shed 5 bases, with 10 bases lying between them. Germline V gene data show CDR1 as SEHNR and CDR2 as FQNEAQ (reference sequence). Here the CDR3 reads CASSFNLGTEAFF. In DNA, the CDR3 is TGTGCCAGCAGCTTCAATTTGGGGACTGAAGCTTTCTTT. Based on the CDR3 plus reference TRBV7-9 and TRBJ1-1, the full variable domain is DTGVSQNPRHKITKRGQNVTFRCDPISEHNRLYWYRQTLGQGPEFLTYFQNEAQLEKSRLLSDRFSAERPKGSFSTLEIQRTEQGDSAMYLCASSFNLGTEAFFGQGTRLTVV.

The V call is TRBV6-1, the J call TRBJ1-1; no clear D. The V end was cut by 2 bases, the J end by 2 bases, with 12 bases between. This CDR3 is built from 15 residues. Germline V gene sequence: CDR1 MNHNS, CDR2 SASEGT. The CDR3 here is CASSEPGRPNTEAFF. In DNA, the CDR3 is TGTGCCAGCAGTGAACCAGGCAGGCCTAACACTGAAGCTTTCTTT.

This clone came up a few times. V is TRBV12-5 and J is TRBJ1-1; 8 nucleotides line up with TRBD1. The V segment lost 8 bases and the J segment 5 bases; nucleotides outside the gene matches: 22. Germline V CDR1 and CDR2: LGHNT, FRNRAP. This CDR3 is 18 amino acids long. The CDR3 protein is CASRFSLFAEDRVTEAFF. CDR3 nucleotide sequence: TGTGCTAGTCGATTCTCCCTCTTCGCAGAGGACAGGGTTACTGAAGCTTTCTTT.

This chain connects TRBV14 to TRBJ2-1, with 11 bases aligning to TRBD2. The junction had 11 bases not matched to a gene; V was cut back by 4 bases and J by 6 bases. This CDR3 is built from 17 residues. Germline V CDR1 and CDR2: SGHDN, FVKESK. DNA of the CDR3: TGTGCCAGCAGCCGAAGCCGGCTTACTAGCGGGGGCAATGAGCAGTTCTTC. It codes for CASSRSRLTSGGNEQFF.

The rearrangement links TRBV15 to TRBJ1-1, with 9 bases identical to TRBD1. V shed 0 bases, J shed 5 bases, and the junction held 10 bases outside the gene matches. This CDR3 has 17 residues. From germline, CDR1 is LNHNV and CDR2 YYDKDF (reference sequence). Written as DNA, the CDR3 is TGTGCCACCAGCAGAGAATCCGGACAGGGGAAGTGGACTGAAGCTTTCTTT. This codes for CATSRESGQGKWTEAFF.

This clone appeared once. The chain has TRBV5-8 and TRBJ1-5; TRBD1 is a possible D gene (6 bases). Germline CDR1 reads SGHTS; CDR2 reads YDEGEE. Trimming left V 6 bases short and J 7 bases short, with 14 bases between. CDR3 size: 13 residues. In nucleotides, the CDR3 is TGTGCCAGCATCCAGGGGAGTAACCAGCCCCAGCATTTT. It encodes CASIQGSNQPQHF.

The chain has TRBV9 and TRBJ1-2; D is perhaps TRBD1 (5 bases). V lost 0 bases to trimming and J lost 6 bases, with 15 bases between them. The germline gives CDR1 SGDLS, CDR2 YYNGEE. The CDR3 length is 15 residues. CDR3 nucleotide sequence: TGTGCCAGCAGCGTAGGGGTTGTGGGGGAAAATGGCTACACCTTC. It is translated as CASSVGVVGENGYTF.

This chain joins TRBV19 and TRBJ1-2; TRBD1 agrees at 7 bases. This CDR3 contains 17 residues. Germline CDR1 reads LNHDA; CDR2 reads SQIVND (reference sequence). V lost 6 bases to trimming and J lost 5 bases; unmatched junction nucleotides: 18. CDR3 sequence reads: CASRTERQGSSGYGYTF. The DNA for the CDR3 is TGTGCCAGTAGGACGGAAAGACAGGGATCATCAGGTTATGGCTACACCTTC.

This clone was picked up a small number of times. Written as DNA, the CDR3 is TGTGCCAGTAGTGACGGGACAGGGGGCGGGAACACTGAAGCTTTCTTT. Translation gives CASSDGTGGGNTEAFF. This chain connects TRBV19 to TRBJ1-1; 12 positions agree with TRBD1. The CDR3 consists of 16 residues. The germline CDR1 and CDR2 sequences are LNHDA and SQIVND (reference sequence). V was clipped by 5 bases and J by 1 base; unmatched bases: 5.

The chain joins TRBV18 to TRBJ1-2; D is unresolved. The V gene's germline CDR1 is KGHSH and CDR2 LQKENI. The CDR3 has 14 residues. Trimming left V 5 bases short and J 8 bases short, with 18 bases between. The chain's CDR3 is CASSSISDGRGYTF. CDR3 DNA: TGTGCCAGCTCATCTATTTCGGACGGGCGCGGCTACACCTTC.

This clone is categorized as medium-sized. V gene TRBV5-4 combines with J gene TRBJ2-4; D is perhaps TRBD1 (6 bases). Germline V gene sequence: CDR1 SGHNT, CDR2 YYREEE (reference sequence). The CDR3 has 15 residues. The ends were cut back, 3 bases at V and 5 bases at J, with 15 bases in the middle. The CDR3: CASSWSLGQQNIQYF. CDR3 sequence (DNA): TGTGCCAGCAGCTGGTCCTTAGGACAGCAAAACATTCAGTACTTC.

The CDR3 region is CSVGQADTEAFF. In nucleotides, the CDR3 is TGCAGCGTGGGACAGGCCGACACTGAAGCTTTCTTT. J is TRBJ1-1 and V is TRBV29-1; 8 bases line up with TRBD1. CDR3 length equals 12 residues. V shed 6 bases and J 3 bases; nucleotides not matched to a gene: 3. Germline assignment: CDR1 SQVTM and CDR2 ANQGSEA.

This chain links TRBV29-1 with TRBJ2-3; D not certain. Deletions cut 0 bases from V and 6 bases from J, with 16 bases between. The CDR3 is made up of 15 amino acids. Germline values: CDR1 SQVTM, CDR2 ANQGSEA. The DNA for the CDR3 is TGCAGCGTTGAAGATGGTGTAGGCTCACAGGATACGCAGTATTTT. Translated: CSVEDGVGSQDTQYF.

V gene TRBV14 combines with J gene TRBJ1-1; D is unresolved. CDR1 is SGHDN, CDR2 FVKESK, per germline. The V end was cut by 0 bases, the J end by 5 bases, with 7 bases between. CDR3 length: 13 amino acids. This CDR3 is CASSQDRLTEAFF. Here the CDR3 DNA reads TGTGCCAGCAGCCAAGATAGGCTGACTGAAGCTTTCTTT.

The gene calls are TRBV13 and TRBJ2-1; D might be TRBD2 (6 bases). CDR1 is PRHDT and CDR2 is FYEKMQ in the germline V gene (reference sequence). Trimming pared 4 bases from V and 12 bases from J, leaving 13 bases between. CDR3 size: 12 residues. CDR3 region: CASSSDGSGQFF. In DNA, the CDR3 is TGTGCCAGCAGCTCGGACGGGAGTGGGCAGTTCTTC.

This clone is a singleton in its sample. The chain joins TRBV7-3 to TRBJ2-2; possibly TRBD1 for D (6 bases). V gave up 6 bases and J gave up 4 bases, with 12 bases separating them. Germline CDR1 SGHTA, CDR2 FQGTGA. The CDR3 loop spans 14 amino acids. The CDR3 DNA follows: TGTGCCAGCAGTAAACAGGGAAGCACCGGGGAGCTGTTTTTT. Protein sequence: CASSKQGSTGELFF.

The chain has TRBV7-2 and TRBJ1-5, with TRBD1 as a possible D gene (6 bases). The CDR3 loop spans 15 amino acids. Germline CDR1 and CDR2: SGHTA and FQGNSA. V was trimmed by 5 bases and J by 2 bases, leaving 13 bases between them. CDR3: CASSTAWGRNQPQHF. In DNA, the CDR3 is TGTGCCAGCAGCACCGCGTGGGGGCGCAATCAGCCCCAGCATTTT.